This TCR beta chain derives from a study of vaccination and CD4 T cells after COVID-19. As for the study in general: The stimulus for the cells was overlapping spike peptides derived from SARS-CoV-2, HCoV-NL63, HCoV-OC43 and HCoV-229E.

Sequencing of DNA taken from cultured CD4+ T cells relied on the Oncomine TCR Beta short-read assay. Extraction of genomic DNA was performed on cultured CD4+ T cells. From the PCR reads, TCRdb called clonotypes with MiXCR, one entry per CDR3 protein. The table has about 10,000 distinct CDR3 sequences, about 32% seen once. A word on this clonotype: The target antigen is unknown.

Stated treatment: roughly 10-day PBMC culture with coronavirus spike peptide pools or control peptides (ViraFEST assay). Collection of the unexposed donor's CD4+ T cells took place before the COVID-19 pandemic (2011-2018). For ViraFEST, peptide pools expanded antigen-specific T cells, after which the TCRs were sequenced. The V and J ends lost 6 bases and 2 bases, in that order; junction bases with no gene match: 5. Germline V gives CDR1 SQVTM, CDR2 ANQGSEA. This CDR3 comprises 13 residues. This clonotype was sampled from a human donor in good health. The material sequenced was CD4+ T cells from blood, cultured in vitro. The chain is built from TRBV29-1 and TRBJ2-5; 8 bases are a match to TRBD1. This chain's CDR3 is CSVPTGAQETQYF. The CDR3 bases are TGCAGCGTACCGACAGGGGCACAAGAGACCCAGTACTTC.